Here is one TCR beta chain with its context. In the original processing: Amplification from reference gene primers served as the basis for estimated nucleated cell counts. The method was immunoSEQ multiplex PCR; TCRdb's version includes in-frame clones alone and lacks a portion of them. Clonal size and the V and J genes are those of that table, whereas D and trimming came from the DNA. The table includes about 71,000 clones, roughly 80% detected once. Germline CDR1 SNHLY, CDR2 FYNNEI. CDR3 size: 15 residues. V lost 7 bases and J 1 base, leaving 13 bases between the germline ends. The data stem from a study of blood T cell repertoires in COVID-19.

This TCR was recovered from a man in his 70s with acute or convalescent COVID-19. The specimen was peripheral blood. V and J are TRBV2 and TRBJ2-2, with a possible D match to TRBD1 (6 bases). The CDR3 region is CASTVGHMNTGELFF. As DNA, the CDR3 is TGTGCCAGCACCGTGGGACACATGAACACCGGGGAGCTGTTTTTT.